Each of the 27 T cell receptor beta chains below was sequenced from the same sample in a study of OX40 agonist ivuxolimab in advanced cancers. Measured with immunoSEQ multiplex PCR; TCRdb has only the in-frame clones, and not every one. The repertoire holds about 81,000 clones, with about 92% as singletons. This material consisted of CD4+ or CD8+ T cells sorted from blood, taken in a trial of the OX40 agonist ivuxolimab. Receptors were obtained from an adult with an advanced solid tumor such as melanoma, head and neck, liver or kidney cancer.

V and J are TRBV11-3 and TRBJ2-7; no clear D. This CDR3 has 13 amino acids. Trimming took off 6 bases at V and 0 bases at J, with 9 bases between the two ends. In germline, CDR1 is SGHNT, CDR2 YENEEA. The CDR3 spells CASSVGNSYEQYF. For the CDR3, the DNA is TGTGCCAGCAGTGTGGGCAACTCCTACGAGCAGTACTTC.

The CDR3 sequence: CAISESSGTADYEQYF. The CDR3 DNA follows: TGTGCCATCAGTGAGTCGTCCGGGACAGCGGACTACGAGCAGTACTTC. This chain connects TRBV10-3 to TRBJ2-7; 7 nucleotides agree with TRBD1. CDR1 and CDR2 from the germline V gene are ENHRY and SYGVKD. After removal of 0 bases from V and 3 bases from J, the junction contained 8 bases not matched to a gene. The CDR3 is 16 amino acids.

The J gene is TRBJ2-7, the V gene TRBV4-2, with 9 bases aligning to TRBD1. CDR3 size: 16 residues. Germline V gene lookup returns CDR1 LGHNA and CDR2 YNFKEQ. V shed 3 bases and J 5 bases; nucleotides not matched to a gene: 11. The DNA for the CDR3 is TGTGCCAGCAGCCAGGCCGGGACAGGGCCTTCCCACGAGCAGTACTTC. Residues: CASSQAGTGPSHEQYF.

The chain is built from TRBV5-6 and TRBJ1-1, with D tentatively TRBD1 (6 bases). CDR3 size: 15 residues. Germline lookup yields CDR1 SGHDT and CDR2 YYEEEE. V lost 4 bases and J lost 2, with 15 bases in between. The chain's CDR3 is CASSLVRGLNTEAFF. In nucleotides, the CDR3 is TGTGCCAGCAGCCTCGTACGGGGGCTAAACACTGAAGCTTTCTTT.

The J gene is TRBJ1-1, the V gene TRBV19; D is ambiguous. CDR1 is LNHDA, CDR2 SQIVND, per germline (reference sequence). V shed 4 bases and J shed 5 bases, with 11 bases lying between them. The CDR3 consists of 13 residues. The DNA for the CDR3 is TGTGCCAGTAGTACCCCTCGAAGTACTGAAGCTTTCTTT. Encoded protein: CASSTPRSTEAFF.

The gene calls are TRBV4-1 and TRBJ2-7; D is perhaps TRBD1 (5 bases). Per the germline V gene, CDR1 is MGHRA and CDR2 is YSYEKL. With 0 bases removed from V and 4 bases from J, the gap between germline ends came to 13 bases. There are 15 residues in the CDR3. The CDR3 nucleotides read TGCGCCAGCAGCCAAGATTCGGGCGACAGATACGAGCAGTACTTC. Protein product: CASSQDSGDRYEQYF.

This chain uses TRBV2 with TRBJ2-5; D is unresolved. CDR1 is SNHLY and CDR2 is FYNNEI in the germline V gene. Trimming cost V 0 bases and J 7 bases, with 0 bases left between them. The CDR3 spans 10 residues. The CDR3 DNA is TGTGCCAGCAGTGAAGCGACCCAGTACTTC. This codes for CASSEATQYF.

The V gene is TRBV15, the J gene TRBJ2-7; 9 bases fit TRBD1. The germline V gene encodes CDR1 LNHNV and CDR2 YYDKDF (reference sequence). This CDR3 contains 15 residues. J lost 3 bases, V lost 0 bases, and 3 bases had no gene match. This chain's CDR3 is CATSRETGGFYEQYF. The CDR3 nucleotides are TGTGCCACCAGCAGAGAAACAGGGGGCTTCTACGAGCAGTACTTC.

The chain couples TRBV7-9 to TRBJ2-1; 11 bases match TRBD2. This CDR3 has 19 residues. CDR1 is SEHNR and CDR2 is FQNEAQ in the germline V gene (reference sequence). With 1 base clipped from V and 1 base from J, the junction kept 9 bases outside the gene matches. DNA of the CDR3: TGTGCCAGCAGCTTAGTGGGTGGGCCTAGCGGGAGGTCCTACAATGAGCAGTTCTTC. Its translation is CASSLVGGPSGRSYNEQFF.

This clone was seen a single time. This chain joins TRBV18 and TRBJ2-7, with 10 bases identical to TRBD1. V lost 2 bases to trimming and J lost 2 bases; unmatched junction nucleotides: 3. The CDR3 sequence is 15 residues long. Germline loops: CDR1 KGHSH, CDR2 LQKENI. The CDR3 reads CASSPKGQGAYEQYF. CDR3 bases: TGTGCCAGCTCACCAAAAGGACAGGGGGCCTACGAGCAGTACTTC.

The chain recombines TRBV7-8 with TRBJ2-3; 12 nucleotides align to TRBD2. Per the germline V gene, CDR1 is SGHVS and CDR2 is FQNEAQ. V gave up 0 bases and J gave up 2 bases; unmatched junction bases: 6. CDR3 length: 18 amino acids. CDR3 residues: CASSLARLAGEPTDTQYF. CDR3 DNA sequence: TGTGCCAGCAGCTTAGCTCGACTAGCGGGGGAGCCCACAGATACGCAGTATTTT.

The chain recombines TRBV27 with TRBJ2-5; D gene uncertain. The closer fit of TRBJ2-7 to the DNA end suggests the J call may be wrong. This CDR3 has 12 residues. The V gene's germline CDR1 is MNHEY and CDR2 SMNVEV (reference sequence). The CDR3 is CASWSGFGEQYF. The CDR3 DNA follows: TGTGCCAGCTGGAGTGGTTTTGGCGAGCAGTACTTC.

This clone was seen only once. The V and J genes are TRBV2 and TRBJ1-2, with D possibly TRBD1 on 5 matching bases. The CDR3 covers 15 residues. Germline assignment: CDR1 SNHLY and CDR2 FYNNEI. V was clipped by 2 bases and J by 5 bases, with 15 bases between them. The CDR3 is CASSEKQGWNYGYTF. In DNA, the CDR3 is TGTGCCAGCAGTGAAAAGCAGGGATGGAATTATGGCTACACCTTC. The complete variable domain, with remaining parts taken from reference TRBV2 and TRBJ1-2, reads EPEVTQTPSHQVTQMGQEVILRCVPISNHLYFYWYRQILGQKVEFLVSFYNNEISEKSEIFDDQFSVERPDGSNFTLKIRSTKLEDSAMYFCASSEKQGWNYGYTFGSGTRLTVV.

The table lists this clone with a count of one. The genes are TRBV4-1 and TRBJ2-5, with D perhaps TRBD1 or TRBD2 (5 bases each). The germline CDR1 and CDR2 sequences are MGHRA and YSYEKL. The CDR3 runs 14 residues. V lost 3 bases and J 3 bases, leaving 11 bases between the germline ends. The CDR3 sequence is CASSHRDGEETQYF. In DNA, the CDR3 is TGCGCCAGCAGCCATAGGGACGGAGAAGAGACCCAGTACTTC.

This chain joins TRBV4-3 and TRBJ1-1; 9 nucleotides line up with TRBD1. Germline V gives CDR1 LGHNA, CDR2 YSLEER. This CDR3 spans 17 amino acids. V lost 0 bases and J lost 3; bases outside the gene matches: 8. The CDR3 DNA is TGCGCCAGCAGCCAAGATTTGGGGACAGGGACGGACACTGAAGCTTTCTTT. Its translation is CASSQDLGTGTDTEAFF.

This chain connects TRBV9 to TRBJ2-7, with TRBD1 identical over 9 bases. CDR1 SGDLS and CDR2 YYNGEE come from the germline V gene. Trimming removed 4 bases from V and 4 bases from J; junction bases left unmatched: 6. CDR3 size: 14 residues. CDR3 DNA: TGTGCCAGCAGCACACAGGGACAGGGTTACGAGCAGTACTTC. This encodes CASSTQGQGYEQYF. Full variable domain (rest looked up from reference TRBV9 and TRBJ2-7): DSGVTQTPKHLITATGQRVTLRCSPRSGDLSVYWYQQSLDQGLQFLIQYYNGEERAKGNILERFSAQQFPDLHSELNLSSLELGDSALYFCASSTQGQGYEQYFGPGTRLTVT.

The V gene is TRBV4-1, the J gene TRBJ2-3; 10 bases fit TRBD2. CDR1 and CDR2 (germline): MGHRA, YSYEKL. Losses at the gene ends were 5 bases for V and 4 bases for J; bases not matched to a gene: 6. This CDR3 has 15 residues. As DNA, the CDR3 is TGCGCCAGCAGCTATACTAGCGGGGCCTCAGATACGCAGTATTTT. This encodes CASSYTSGASDTQYF.

This rearrangement joins TRBV4-1 to TRBJ2-2; D is unclear. This CDR3 has 15 amino acids. Looked up from germline, CDR1 is MGHRA and CDR2 is YSYEKL. V shed 2 bases and J shed 3 bases, with 10 bases lying between them. In DNA form, the CDR3 reads TGCGCCAGCAGCCAATCCGACTGGTACACCGGGGAGCTGTTTTTT. Amino acids: CASSQSDWYTGELFF.

The rearrangement uses TRBV13 and TRBJ1-1; perhaps TRBD1 as D (5 bases). The CDR3 length is 15 residues. Trimming pared 1 base from V and 1 base from J, leaving 10 bases between. The germline V gene encodes CDR1 PRHDT and CDR2 FYEKMQ (reference sequence). For the CDR3, the DNA is TGTGCCAGCAGCTTAGAAGACGGGACGAACACTGAAGCTTTCTTT. Its protein product is CASSLEDGTNTEAFF.

This clone showed up just once. Other nucleotide sequences from this sample produce the same CDR3. This chain links TRBV28 with TRBJ2-7; possible D gene TRBD1, 8 bases. The V gene's germline CDR1 is MDHEN and CDR2 SYDVKM. V lost 6 bases and J 1 base, leaving 19 bases between the germline ends. This CDR3 comprises 16 residues. The DNA of the CDR3 is TGTGCCAGCAGAATTCGGGGGGACAGGAGGTCCTACGAGCAGTACTTC. Residues: CASRIRGDRRSYEQYF.

The CDR3 bases are TGTGCCAGCAGTGAAGGACAACGGAATCAGCCCCAGCATTTT. Protein product: CASSEGQRNQPQHF. The chain joins TRBV2 to TRBJ1-5, with D uncertain. The CDR3 loop spans 14 amino acids. V lost 1 base to trimming and J lost 4 bases, with 8 bases between them. CDR1 SNHLY and CDR2 FYNNEI come from the germline V gene.

The CDR3 is CASTRTSADTQYF. In nucleotides, the CDR3 is TGTGCCAGCACCCGGACTAGCGCCGATACGCAGTATTTT. This chain links TRBV27 with TRBJ2-3; 9 nucleotides line up with TRBD2. This CDR3 has 13 residues. V lost 7 bases and J lost 6; bases outside the gene matches: 5. Germline V CDR1 and CDR2: MNHEY, SMNVEV (reference sequence).

CDR3 protein: CASSSSAGAGAGELFF. In nucleotides, the CDR3 is TGTGCCAGCAGCTCATCAGCGGGAGCAGGAGCCGGGGAGCTGTTTTTT. This chain links TRBV7-9 with TRBJ2-2, with TRBD2 matching over 8 bases. J was trimmed by 6 bases and V by 4 bases; bases with no gene match: 10. The CDR3 has 16 residues. Germline V gives CDR1 SEHNR, CDR2 FQNEAQ (reference sequence).

CDR3 amino acids: CASSSTSYNSPLHF. In DNA, the CDR3 is TGTGCCAGCAGCTCTACGTCCTATAATTCACCCCTCCACTTT. The J gene is TRBJ1-6, the V gene TRBV5-5; D remains unclear. The CDR3 sequence is 14 residues long. The germline CDR1 and CDR2 sequences are SGHKS and YYEKEE (reference sequence). Trimming left V 3 bases short and J 1 base short, with 5 bases between.

To note about this clone: One end of the junction fails to match germline, which may point to a read error. The chain combines TRBV15 with TRBJ2-7; D unresolved. This CDR3 is built from 14 residues. The germline V gene encodes CDR1 LNHNV and CDR2 YYDKDF (reference sequence). CDR3: CATSRVPNSDEQYF. CDR3 bases: TGTGCCACCAGCAGGGTCCCCAACTCCGACGAGCAGTACTTC.

This clone came up once. The rearrangement uses TRBV29-1 and TRBJ2-5; no firm D call. The germline V gene has CDR1 SQVTM and CDR2 ANQGSEA. This CDR3 is 13 amino acids long. Trimming took 4 bases from V and 0 from J, leaving 9 bases between them. CDR3 protein: CSVAPAYQETQYF. CDR3 nucleotides: TGCAGCGTTGCCCCAGCATACCAAGAGACCCAGTACTTC.

The rearrangement joins TRBV28 to TRBJ2-3; TRBD1 matches at 9 bases. The CDR3 consists of 16 residues. In germline, CDR1 is MDHEN, CDR2 SYDVKM. V lost 3 bases, J lost 3 bases, and 7 bases stayed unmatched. The CDR3 spells CASSFLTGGETDTQYF. The CDR3 nucleotides read TGTGCCAGCAGTTTCCTTACAGGGGGCGAGACAGATACGCAGTATTTT.